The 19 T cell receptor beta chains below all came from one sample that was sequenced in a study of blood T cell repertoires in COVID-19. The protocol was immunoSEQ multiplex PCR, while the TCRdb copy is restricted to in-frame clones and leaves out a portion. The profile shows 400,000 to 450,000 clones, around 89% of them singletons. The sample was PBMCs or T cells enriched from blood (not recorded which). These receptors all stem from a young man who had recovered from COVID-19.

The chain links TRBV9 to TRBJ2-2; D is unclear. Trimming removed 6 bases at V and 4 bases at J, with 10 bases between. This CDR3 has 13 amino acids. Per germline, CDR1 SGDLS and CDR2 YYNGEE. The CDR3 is CASTRPFTGELFF. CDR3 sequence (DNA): TGTGCCAGCACTAGGCCTTTCACCGGGGAGCTGTTTTTT. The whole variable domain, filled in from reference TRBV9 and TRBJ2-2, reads DSGVTQTPKHLITATGQRVTLRCSPRSGDLSVYWYQQSLDQGLQFLIQYYNGEERAKGNILERFSAQQFPDLHSELNLSSLELGDSALYFCASTRPFTGELFFGEGSRLTVL.

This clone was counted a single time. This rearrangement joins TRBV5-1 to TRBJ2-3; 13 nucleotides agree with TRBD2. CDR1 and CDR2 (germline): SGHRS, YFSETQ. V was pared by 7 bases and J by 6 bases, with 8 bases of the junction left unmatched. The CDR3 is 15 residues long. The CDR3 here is CASYATSGRIDTQYF. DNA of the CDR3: TGCGCCAGCTATGCGACTAGCGGGAGGATTGATACGCAGTATTTT.

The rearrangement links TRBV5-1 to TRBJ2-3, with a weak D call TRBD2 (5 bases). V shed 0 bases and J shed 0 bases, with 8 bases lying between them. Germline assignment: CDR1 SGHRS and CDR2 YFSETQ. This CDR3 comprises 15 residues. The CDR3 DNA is TGCGCCAGCAGCTTGGGTAGCGTTAGCACAGATACGCAGTATTTT. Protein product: CASSLGSVSTDTQYF.

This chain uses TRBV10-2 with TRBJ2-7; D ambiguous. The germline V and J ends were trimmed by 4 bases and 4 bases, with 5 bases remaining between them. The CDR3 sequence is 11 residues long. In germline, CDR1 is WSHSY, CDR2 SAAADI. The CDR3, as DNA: TGCGCCAGCAGTGCCGGTTACGAGCAGTACTTC. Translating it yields CASSAGYEQYF.

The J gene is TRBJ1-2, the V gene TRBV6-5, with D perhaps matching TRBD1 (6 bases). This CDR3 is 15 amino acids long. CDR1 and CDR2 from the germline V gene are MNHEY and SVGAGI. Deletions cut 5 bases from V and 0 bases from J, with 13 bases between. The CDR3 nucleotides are TGTGCCAGCAGTCGACAGGTTTCAGCTAACTATGGCTACACCTTC. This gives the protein CASSRQVSANYGYTF.

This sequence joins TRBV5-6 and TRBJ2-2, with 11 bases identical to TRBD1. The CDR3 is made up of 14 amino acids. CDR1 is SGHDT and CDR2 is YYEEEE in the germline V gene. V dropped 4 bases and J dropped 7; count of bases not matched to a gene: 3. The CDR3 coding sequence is TGTGCCAGCAGCCGGGACAGGGGGATCGGGGAGCTGTTTTTT. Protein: CASSRDRGIGELFF.

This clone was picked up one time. In DNA, the CDR3 is TGCGCCAGCAGCCGCAAACCGGGACAGGGGTCAGATACGCAGTATTTT. Its protein product is CASSRKPGQGSDTQYF. J is TRBJ2-3 and V is TRBV5-1; 10 bases are a match to TRBD1. Trimming took 4 bases from V and 4 from J; bases not matched to a gene: 9. CDR3 length equals 16 residues. The V gene's germline CDR1 is SGHRS and CDR2 YFSETQ. Looking up the rest from reference TRBV5-1 and TRBJ2-3 gives the full variable domain: KAGVTQTPRYLIKTRGQQVTLSCSPISGHRSVSWYQQTPGQGLQFLFEYFSETQRNKGNFPGRFSGRQFSNSRSEMNVSTLELGDSALYLCASSRKPGQGSDTQYFGPGTRLTVL.

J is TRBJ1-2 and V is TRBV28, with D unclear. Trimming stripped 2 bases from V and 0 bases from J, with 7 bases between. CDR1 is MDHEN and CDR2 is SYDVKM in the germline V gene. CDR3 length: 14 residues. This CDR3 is CASSLHVANYGYTF. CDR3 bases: TGTGCCAGCAGTTTACACGTAGCTAACTATGGCTACACCTTC.

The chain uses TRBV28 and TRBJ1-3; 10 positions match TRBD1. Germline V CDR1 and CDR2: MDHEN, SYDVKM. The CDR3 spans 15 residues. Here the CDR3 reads CAPLSGGQGTNTIYF. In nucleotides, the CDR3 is TGTGCTCCCCTTTCGGGGGGACAGGGGACGAACACCATATATTTT.

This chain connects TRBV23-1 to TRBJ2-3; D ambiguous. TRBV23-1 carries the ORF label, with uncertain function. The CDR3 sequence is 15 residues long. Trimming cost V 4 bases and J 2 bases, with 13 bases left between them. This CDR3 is CASSPYDKITDTQYF. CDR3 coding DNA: TGCGCCAGCAGTCCTTACGACAAGATCACAGATACGCAGTATTTT.

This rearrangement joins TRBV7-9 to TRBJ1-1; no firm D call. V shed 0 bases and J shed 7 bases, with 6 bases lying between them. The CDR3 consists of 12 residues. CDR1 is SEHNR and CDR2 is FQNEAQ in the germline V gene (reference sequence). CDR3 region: CASSLAQFEAFF. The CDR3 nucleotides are TGTGCCAGCAGCTTAGCCCAGTTTGAAGCTTTCTTT.

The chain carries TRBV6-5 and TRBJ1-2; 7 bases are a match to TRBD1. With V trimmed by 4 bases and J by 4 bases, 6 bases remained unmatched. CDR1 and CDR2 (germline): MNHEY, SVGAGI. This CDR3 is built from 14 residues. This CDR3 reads CASSFKGGLYGYTF. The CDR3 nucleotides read TGTGCCAGCAGTTTCAAAGGGGGCCTCTATGGCTACACCTTC.

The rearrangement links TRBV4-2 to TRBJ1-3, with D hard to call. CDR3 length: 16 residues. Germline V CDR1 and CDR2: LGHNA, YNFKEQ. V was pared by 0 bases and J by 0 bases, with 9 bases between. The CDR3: CASSQDPVVSGNTIYF. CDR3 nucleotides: TGTGCCAGCAGCCAAGATCCGGTCGTCTCTGGAAACACCATATATTTT.

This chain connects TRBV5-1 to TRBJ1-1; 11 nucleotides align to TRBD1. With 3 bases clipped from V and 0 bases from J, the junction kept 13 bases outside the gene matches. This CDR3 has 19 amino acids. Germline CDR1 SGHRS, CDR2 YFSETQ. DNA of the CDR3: TGCGCCAGCAGCTGGGGACAGGGGGGAGACCCCCTAATGAACACTGAAGCTTTCTTT. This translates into CASSWGQGGDPLMNTEAFF. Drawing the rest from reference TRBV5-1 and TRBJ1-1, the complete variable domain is KAGVTQTPRYLIKTRGQQVTLSCSPISGHRSVSWYQQTPGQGLQFLFEYFSETQRNKGNFPGRFSGRQFSNSRSEMNVSTLELGDSALYLCASSWGQGGDPLMNTEAFFGQGTRLTVV.

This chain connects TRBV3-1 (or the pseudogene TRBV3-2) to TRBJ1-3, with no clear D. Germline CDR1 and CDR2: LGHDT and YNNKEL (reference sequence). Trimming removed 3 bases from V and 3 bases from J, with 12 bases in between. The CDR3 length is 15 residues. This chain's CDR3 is CASSQSELFGNTIYF. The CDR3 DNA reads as TGTGCCAGCAGCCAGTCTGAACTCTTTGGAAACACCATATATTTT.

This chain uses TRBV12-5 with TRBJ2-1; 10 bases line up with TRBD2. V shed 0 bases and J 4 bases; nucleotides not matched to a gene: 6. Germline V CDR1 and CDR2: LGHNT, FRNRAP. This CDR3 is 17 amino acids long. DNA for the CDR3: TGTGCTAGTGGTTTGGTCTCTAGCGGGAGAAAGTACAATGAGCAGTTCTTC. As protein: CASGLVSSGRKYNEQFF.

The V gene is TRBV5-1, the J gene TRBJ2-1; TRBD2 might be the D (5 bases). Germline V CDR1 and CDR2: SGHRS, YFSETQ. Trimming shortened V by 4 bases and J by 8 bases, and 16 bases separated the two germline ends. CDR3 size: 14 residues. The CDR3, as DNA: TGCGCCAGCAGCCACCCACTAGTTTCCCATGAGCAGTTCTTC. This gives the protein CASSHPLVSHEQFF.

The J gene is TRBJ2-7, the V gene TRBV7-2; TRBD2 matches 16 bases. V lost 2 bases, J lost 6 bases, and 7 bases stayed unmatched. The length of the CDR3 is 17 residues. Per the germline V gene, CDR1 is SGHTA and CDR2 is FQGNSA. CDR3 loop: CASSLPGTSGRAGEQYF. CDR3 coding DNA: TGTGCCAGCAGCTTACCTGGGACTAGCGGGAGGGCCGGCGAGCAGTACTTC.

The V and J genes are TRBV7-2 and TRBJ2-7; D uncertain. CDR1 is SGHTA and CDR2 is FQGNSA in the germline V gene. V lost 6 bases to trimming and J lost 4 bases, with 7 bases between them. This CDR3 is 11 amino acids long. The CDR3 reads CASRGFYEQYF. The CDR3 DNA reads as TGTGCCAGCAGGGGCTTTTACGAGCAGTACTTC.